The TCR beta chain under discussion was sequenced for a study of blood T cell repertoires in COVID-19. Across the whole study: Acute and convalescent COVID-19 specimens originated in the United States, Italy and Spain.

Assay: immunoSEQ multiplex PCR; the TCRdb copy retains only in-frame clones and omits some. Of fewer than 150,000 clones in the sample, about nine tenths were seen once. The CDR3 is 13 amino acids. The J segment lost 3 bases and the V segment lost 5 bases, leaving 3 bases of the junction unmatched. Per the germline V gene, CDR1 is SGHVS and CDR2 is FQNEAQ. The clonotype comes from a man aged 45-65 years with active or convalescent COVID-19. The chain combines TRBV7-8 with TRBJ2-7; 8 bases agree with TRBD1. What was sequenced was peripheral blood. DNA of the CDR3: TGTGCCAGCAGCGGGGGACAGGACTACGAGCAGTACTTC. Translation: CASSGGQDYEQYF.